What follows is one T cell receptor beta chain and its context. This specimen comes from a study of T cells in Graves' hyperthyroidism and ophthalmopathy. RNA transcripts yielded amplified TCR beta CDR3 regions. An initial round of RT-PCR targeting the TCR CDR3 relied on the HTBI primer set. TCRdb re-derived calls from the multiplex PCR reads in MiXCR, one entry per CDR3 protein. The table records roughly 280,000 distinct CDR3 sequences, about 20% of them present only once. From germline, CDR1 is KGHDR and CDR2 SFDVKD. The CDR3 is 16 amino acids. Trimming pared 5 bases from V and 2 bases from J, leaving 17 bases between.

Sequenced: blood. This TCR came from a man aged 25 to 40 with Graves' ophthalmopathy. The chain employs TRBV24-1 and TRBJ2-5, with a weak D call TRBD2 (6 bases). The CDR3 DNA sequence: TGTGCCACCAGTGTAAGTGGGAACGGACTACAAGAGACCCAGTACTTC. It translates to CATSVSGNGLQETQYF.